This T cell receptor (beta chain) was obtained from a study of T-cell reconstitution after alpha-beta-depleted transplantation in children. Trimming took 1 base from V and 5 from J, leaving 11 bases between them. This CDR3 region has 15 residues. The V gene's germline CDR1 is MNHEY and CDR2 SVGAGI. This clonotype occurred many times. Unique molecular identifiers were incorporated when the TCRbeta library was constructed. TCRdb recomputed calls from the PCR reads with MiXCR, one row per CDR3 protein. The profile shows over 550,000 distinct CDR3 sequences, about 10% of them singletons. V gene TRBV6-5 combines with J gene TRBJ2-2; TRBD1 is a possible D gene (7 bases). The sequence was obtained from a human donor who donated a stem cell graft to a child with acute myeloid leukemia. Specimen: PBMCs from the stem cell graft donor, collected from the stem cell graft. In DNA form, the CDR3 reads TGTGCCAGCAGTTACTACCAGGGGGGAACCGGGGAGCTGTTTTTT. Amino acids: CASSYYQGGTGELFF.